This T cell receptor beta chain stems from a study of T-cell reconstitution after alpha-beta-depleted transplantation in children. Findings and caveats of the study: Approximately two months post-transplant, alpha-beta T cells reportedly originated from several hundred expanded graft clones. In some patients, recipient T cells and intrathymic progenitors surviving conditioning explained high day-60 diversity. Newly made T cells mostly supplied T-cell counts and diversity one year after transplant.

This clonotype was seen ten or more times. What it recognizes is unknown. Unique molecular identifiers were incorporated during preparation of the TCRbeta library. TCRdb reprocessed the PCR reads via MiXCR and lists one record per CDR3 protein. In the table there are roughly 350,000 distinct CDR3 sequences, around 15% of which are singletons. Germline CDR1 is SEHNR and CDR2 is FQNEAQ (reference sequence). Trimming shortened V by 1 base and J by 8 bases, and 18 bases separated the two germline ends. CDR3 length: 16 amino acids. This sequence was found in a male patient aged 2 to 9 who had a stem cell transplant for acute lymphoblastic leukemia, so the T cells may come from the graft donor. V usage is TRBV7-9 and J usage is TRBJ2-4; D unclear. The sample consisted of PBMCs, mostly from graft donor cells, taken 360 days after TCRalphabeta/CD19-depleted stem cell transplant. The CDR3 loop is CASSLVRGASWDIQYF. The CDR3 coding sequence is TGTGCCAGCAGCTTAGTTCGAGGCGCCAGTTGGGACATTCAGTACTTC. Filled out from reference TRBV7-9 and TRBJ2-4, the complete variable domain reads DTGVSQNPRHKITKRGQNVTFRCDPISEHNRLYWYRQTLGQGPEFLTYFQNEAQLEKSRLLSDRFSAERPKGSFSTLEIQRTEQGDSAMYLCASSLVRGASWDIQYFGAGTRLSVL.